Below, 5 T cell receptor beta chains from the same sample are listed, as sequenced in a study of T cell repertoires in cytomegalovirus infection (dated by TCRdb to between 2018 and 2021). Sequencing relied on an Illumina HiSeq 1500. TCRdb itself trimmed the public reads at Q25 with fastp, ran MiXCR and retained productive beta chains. Rows matching on CDR3 protein sequence are summarized as one entry with the most common DNA and genes. Across this sample there are more than 250,000 distinct CDR3 sequences, with 20% to 25% seen only once. Roughly 13% of the sample goes to the ten largest clones. No antigen is known for these receptors. Reading the label with the study, this specimen's treatment or condition is: in vitro stimulation with specific CMV peptide epitopes to enrich CMV-specific T cells. The input for sequencing was cultured PBMCs, taken from culture after CMV antigen stimulation. The receptor source for this set is a human donor in good health (CMV status not recorded). Some clones in this sample may be carry-over from other donors' samples.

The chain is built from TRBV6-2 or TRBV6-3 and TRBJ2-5, with a weak D call TRBD2 (5 bases). Trimming removed 2 bases from V and 4 bases from J, with 11 bases in between. CDR3 length: 14 residues. Germline CDR1 and CDR2: MNHEY and SVGEGT. Here the CDR3 DNA reads TGTGCCAGCAGTTACGACGGGGTCCGAGAGACCCAGTACTTC. Residues: CASSYDGVRETQYF.

The chain is built from TRBV14 and TRBJ2-5, with D perhaps matching TRBD2 (6 bases). The length of the CDR3 is 17 residues. V dropped 3 bases and J dropped 1 base, with 18 bases sitting between them. Looked up from germline, CDR1 is SGHDN and CDR2 is FVKESK. Written as DNA, the CDR3 is TGTGCCAGCAGCCATACCTTAGTGGGAGGCCCCCAAGAGACCCAGTACTTC. This encodes CASSHTLVGGPQETQYF.

This CDR3 reads CASSARQGRGETQYF. CDR3 in DNA: TGTGCCAGCAGTGCAAGACAGGGGCGGGGAGAGACCCAGTACTTC. The chain carries TRBV12-3 or TRBV12-4 and TRBJ2-5; TRBD1 agrees at 8 bases. J was trimmed by 4 bases and V by 5 bases; bases with no gene match: 9. The CDR3 length is 15 residues.

This sequence joins TRBV29-1 and TRBJ2-4; 11 nucleotides line up with TRBD1. Germline loops: CDR1 SQVTM, CDR2 ANQGSEA. J gave up 3 bases and V 6 bases, and 4 bases lay outside the gene matches. The CDR3 spans 14 residues. CDR3 loop: CSVGTGGGKNIQYF. CDR3 DNA: TGCAGCGTGGGGACAGGGGGAGGCAAAAACATTCAGTACTTC.

CDR3 nucleotide sequence: TGTGCCAGTAGTATACTAGCGGGAGGCGGGCAGTTCTTC. It codes for CASSILAGGGQFF. The chain uses TRBV19 and TRBJ2-1; 11 bases agree with TRBD2. V lost 2 bases, J lost 12 bases, and 3 bases stayed unmatched. Germline V gene data show CDR1 as LNHDA and CDR2 as SQIVND (reference sequence). The CDR3 is 13 residues long.